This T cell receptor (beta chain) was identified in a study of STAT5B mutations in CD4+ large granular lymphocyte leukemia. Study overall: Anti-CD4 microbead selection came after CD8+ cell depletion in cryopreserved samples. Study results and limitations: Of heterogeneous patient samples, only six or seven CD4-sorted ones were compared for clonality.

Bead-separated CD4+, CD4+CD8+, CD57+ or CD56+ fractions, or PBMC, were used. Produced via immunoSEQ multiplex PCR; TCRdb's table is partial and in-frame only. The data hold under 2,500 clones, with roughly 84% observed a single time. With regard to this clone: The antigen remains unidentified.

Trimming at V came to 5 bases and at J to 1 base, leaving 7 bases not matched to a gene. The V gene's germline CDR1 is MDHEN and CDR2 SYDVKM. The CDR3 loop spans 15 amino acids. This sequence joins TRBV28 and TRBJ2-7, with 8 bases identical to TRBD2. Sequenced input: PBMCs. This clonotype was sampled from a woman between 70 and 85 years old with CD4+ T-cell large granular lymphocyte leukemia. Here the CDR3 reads CASSPWTSSSYEQYF. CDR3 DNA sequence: TGTGCCAGCAGTCCCTGGACTAGCAGTTCCTACGAGCAGTACTTC.